This T cell receptor beta chain was sequenced for a study of T cell repertoires in aging, cancer and after chemotherapy. There are 15 residues in the CDR3. V dropped 5 bases and J dropped 1 base, with 17 bases sitting between them. Germline lookup yields CDR1 SQVTM and CDR2 ANQGSEA. Peripheral blood genomic DNA, not sorted cells or RNA, was the template. Multiplex touch-down PCR with TRB-A/B primers amplified rearranged V-D-J TRB sequences. Using its own MiXCR run on the multiplex PCR reads, TCRdb lists one record per CDR3 protein. The table records roughly 18,000 distinct CDR3 sequences, roughly two fifths of them present only once.

The TCR was taken from a human donor with a solid tumor. The sample consisted of blood. The chain uses TRBV29-1 and TRBJ2-5, with D possibly being TRBD2 (6 bases). The CDR3 DNA reads TGCAGCGTTAACCGGGACTTTGACATCCAAGAGACCCAGTACTTC. It is translated as CSVNRDFDIQETQYF.